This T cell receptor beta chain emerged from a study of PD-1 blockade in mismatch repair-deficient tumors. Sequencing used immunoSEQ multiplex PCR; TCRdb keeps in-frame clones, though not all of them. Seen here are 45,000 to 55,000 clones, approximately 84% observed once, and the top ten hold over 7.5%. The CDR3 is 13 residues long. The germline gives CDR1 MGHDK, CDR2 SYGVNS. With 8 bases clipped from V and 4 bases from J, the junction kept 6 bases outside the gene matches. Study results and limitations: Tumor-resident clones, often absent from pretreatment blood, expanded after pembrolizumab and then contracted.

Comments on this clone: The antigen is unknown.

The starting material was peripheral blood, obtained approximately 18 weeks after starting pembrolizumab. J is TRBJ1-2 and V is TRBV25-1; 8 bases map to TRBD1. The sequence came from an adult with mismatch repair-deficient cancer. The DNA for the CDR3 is TGTGCCAGCGGACAACAGGGGGTCTATGGCTACACCTTC. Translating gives CASGQQGVYGYTF.